This T cell receptor beta chain was recovered during a study of blood T cell repertoires in COVID-19. On the study more broadly: The samples span acute and convalescent COVID-19 from the United States, Italy and Spain. T cells, B-cell-depleted T cells, or PBMCs supplied cDNA or gDNA.

With 2 bases clipped from V and 2 bases from J, the junction kept 6 bases outside the gene matches. The CDR3 totals 16 residues. Germline V gene data show CDR1 as MNHEY and CDR2 as SVGAGI. As processed by the authors: Estimated nucleated cell counts came from reference gene primer amplification. Repertoires were generated with immunoSEQ multiplex PCR, while TCRdb's copy carries only in-frame clones and drops some. V, J and clone size were drawn from that table, and D and trimming were deduced from the DNA. The sample carries tens of thousands of clones, roughly 90% recorded once. The rearrangement joins TRBV6-5 to TRBJ2-3; 8 nucleotides line up with TRBD2. This clonotype was sampled from a woman between 50 and 59 years old with acute or convalescent COVID-19. The sample taken for sequencing was peripheral blood. CDR3 sequence: CASSYGAGGYTDTQYF. The CDR3 DNA is TGTGCCAGCAGTTACGGGGCGGGGGGCTACACAGATACGCAGTATTTT.